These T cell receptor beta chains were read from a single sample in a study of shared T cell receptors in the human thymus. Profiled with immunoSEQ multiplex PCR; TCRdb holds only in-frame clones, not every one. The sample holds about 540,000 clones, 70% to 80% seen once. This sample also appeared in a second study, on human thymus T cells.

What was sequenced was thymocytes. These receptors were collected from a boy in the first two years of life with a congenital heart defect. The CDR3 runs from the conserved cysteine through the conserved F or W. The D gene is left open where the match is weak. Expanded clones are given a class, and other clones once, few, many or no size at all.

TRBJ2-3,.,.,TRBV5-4,CASSLEGVCADTQYF,TGTGCCAGCAGCTTGGAGGGGGTTTGTGCAGATACGCAGTATTTT
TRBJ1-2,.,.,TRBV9,CASSDGTSYGYTF,TGTGCCAGCAGCGACGGGACTAGTTATGGCTACACCTTC
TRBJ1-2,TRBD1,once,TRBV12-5,CASGLATGGASLRDGYTF,TGTGCTAGTGGTTTGGCGACAGGGGGCGCGTCCCTACGAGATGGCTACACCTTC
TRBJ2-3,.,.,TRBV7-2,CASSPPWTSTDTQYF,TGTGCCAGCAGCCCCCCATGGACTAGCACAGATACGCAGTATTTT
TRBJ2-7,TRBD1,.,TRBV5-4,CASSLVGTGRHEQYF,TGTGCCAGCAGCTTGGTTGGGACAGGTAGGCACGAGCAGTACTTC
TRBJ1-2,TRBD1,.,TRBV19,CASSPGQGLYGYGYTF,TGTGCCAGTAGCCCGGGACAGGGACTATATGGGTATGGCTACACCTTC
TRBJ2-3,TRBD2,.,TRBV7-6,CASSPGGRTSGFPSTDTQYF,TGTGCCAGCAGCCCCGGGGGCCGGACTAGCGGCTTTCCTAGCACAGATACGCAGTATTTT
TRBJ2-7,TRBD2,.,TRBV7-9,CASSPRTSGRANEQYF,TGTGCCAGCAGCCCTCGGACTAGCGGGAGGGCCAACGAGCAGTACTTC
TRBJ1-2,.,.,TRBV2,CATERPTGSANYGYTF,TGTGCCACCGAACGGCCTACAGGGTCGGCGAACTATGGCTACACCTTC
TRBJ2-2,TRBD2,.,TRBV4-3,CASSQDLRLAVNTGELFF,TGCGCCAGCAGCCAAGACCTTCGACTAGCGGTGAACACCGGGGAGCTGTTTTTT
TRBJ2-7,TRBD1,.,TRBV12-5,CASGKPRDSAREQYF,TGTGCTAGTGGTAAACCCCGGGACAGCGCAAGAGAGCAGTACTTC
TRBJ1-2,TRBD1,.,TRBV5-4,CASSPRGDRALYGYTF,TGTGCCAGCAGCCCTAGGGGGGACAGGGCCCTTTATGGCTACACCTTC
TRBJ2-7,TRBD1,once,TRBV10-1,CASSRQGSYEQYF,TGCGCCAGCAGTCGACAGGGATCCTACGAGCAGTACTTC
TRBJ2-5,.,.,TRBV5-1,CASSLPAGYQETQYF,TGCGCCAGCAGCTTGCCAGCGGGCTACCAAGAGACCCAGTACTTC